Given below is one T cell receptor (beta chain) in context. Its specific antigen is unknown. Base qualities were left out, and no much larger clone turns up one base away. The cohort comprised fewer than 700 healthy bone marrow donors. At the time of sampling, every cohort member was nominally healthy, though immune exposures that went unrecorded were likely present. The donor tested CMV seropositive and was one of the 289 seropositive cohort members. Each donor provided a peripheral blood sample, and peripheral blood mononuclear cells were used for TCR beta sequencing. The Qiagen DNeasy Blood Extraction Kit was used to extract genomic DNA from the blood cell samples. This entry comes from a study of cytomegalovirus exposure and HLA in healthy donors (TCRdb year 2017). Turning to the overall study: An earlier analysis of approximately 640 of the donors reported about 290 Gb of sequence data and 120 million or so unique TCR beta sequences from some 180 million T cells. Approximately 310 gigabases of sequencing data and approximately 92 million unique TCR sequences made up an early release that covered 500 to 650 HLA-typed donors. Of the roughly 410 genotyped donors, 65% to 90% were placed in the genetic ancestry cluster associated with self-reported Caucasian donors. The aim of the study was to test whether cataloging public T cell receptors could identify signatures of past pathogen exposure. The study used immunosequencing to profile the T cell repertoires of 600 to 850 subjects and linked those repertoires to cytomegalovirus serostatus. In addition to the first cohort of hundreds of subjects, a separate validation cohort of 130 or so different subjects was used. High-throughput TCR immunosequencing, statistical association of individual TCRs with disease status, and machine learning were combined to predict cytomegalovirus infection status. To study patterns of TCR occurrence, a later analysis re-analyzed previously published TCR beta repertoires from 500 to 850 donors and added high-resolution HLA genotyping. In the later analysis, no new phenotypic data were used to find candidate immune exposures; instead, reliance was placed on TCR beta sequences and their occurrence across donors. In an earlier analysis of several hundred of the donors, high-throughput TCR beta sequencing was used to judge whether each TCR beta V gene segment behaved as functional or pseudogenic. Donor age, sex, ethnicity and CMV serostatus were compiled together with the repertoire data. In a later genetic analysis, genome-wide SNP genotypes for 398 of the 666 donors were used, and that subset was treated as a discovery cohort. Every discovery cohort repertoire had been produced on one sequencing platform. Both class I and class II loci were covered by HLA typing, at four-digit resolution. The number of donors typed differed by locus, with about 629-640 for A, B, C, DRB1 and DQB1, around 500 for DQA1, about 610 for DPA1, and 472 for DPB1. Several DR-DQ haplotypes were handled as single units for association and clustering because linkage in the cohort was strong. Among some 400 genotyped donors of the cohort, an average of around 250,000 unique TCR beta nucleotide sequences was sequenced per donor, of which 15% to 20% were non-productive.

The research as a whole found: At a false discovery rate of 0.05, a later analysis linked around 15,000 TCR beta sequences to specific HLA alleles. Because HLA typing was unavailable for some donors at each locus, only the typed subset was used in association tests. Compared with the 666-donor mean, donors in an Asian-associated ancestry cluster had fewer N-insertions in productive TCRs, according to a later genetic analysis. Some IMGT-functional V segments, including TRBV6-2 and TRBV6-3, could not be distinguished by the 87-base-pair reads and were therefore excluded. A total of fewer than 200 TCR beta chains were listed by the study as associated with cytomegalovirus. Most TCR sequences were observed very rarely across donors, whereas some public TCRs were present in many individuals. A few of the identified cytomegalovirus-associated TCR beta chains were confirmed in vitro to be specific for cytomegalovirus antigens. For the cohort, immune exposure information was limited to CMV serostatus. A later analysis found that TCR association rates varied across HLA loci, with DRB1 alleles showing the most associated TCRs and HLA-C alleles the fewest. Strong co-occurrence of HLA alleles, especially DR and DQ, made assigning TCR associations to individual alleles difficult. The sequencing pipeline was judged likely to have produced a cluster of highly shared sequence variants as a technical artifact. Linkage disequilibrium might explain the correlated functional status among segregating V segments, but an unknown experimental factor could not be excluded. A later genetic analysis associated a missense DCLRE1C variant with V-gene and J-gene trimming of TCR beta chains, and an independent cohort replicated the association. Because counts were too low, around 17 rarely observed V segments, including chromosome 9 orphons, were left out of the earlier analysis of about 620 of the donors. The classifier was reported to diagnose cytomegalovirus status with high specificity and sensitivity in both the original cohort and the validation cohort. In a later analysis, HLA-associated TCR beta chains showed more clonal expansion and lower generation probabilities than non-associated chains that were equally common. In a later analysis, most CMV-associated TCR beta chains were found to appear HLA-restricted, with HLA associations seemingly driven largely by CMV exposure. According to a later analysis, parvovirus B19, influenza, CMV and Epstein-Barr virus appeared linked to several top co-occurrence clusters. The authors suggested that the approach could potentially be generalized to other disease states and immunological phenotypes. In this cohort, only TCR beta chains were sequenced, and detectable features were limited by the absence of alpha or paired-chain data. A further reported finding was that TCR beta sequences accurately predicted the HLA-A and HLA-B alleles for most subjects in the first cohort. In an earlier analysis of a few hundred of the donors, most TCR beta V segments were observed in productive rearrangements about 87% or about 30% of the time, broadly matching IMGT annotations. Sequencing depth was assumed to be roughly uniform across donors in the presence/absence analyses, though that assumption may not hold.

Per the germline V gene (reference sequence), SGHAT is the CDR1 and FQDESV is the CDR2. Trimming removed 4 bases from V and 5 bases from J; the gene matches leave 10 bases unexplained. The CDR3 runs 15 amino acids, cysteine and phenylalanine included. Only the CDR3 DNA is retained, 45 bases long and in frame from the first base. Library preparation was by the immunoSEQ multiplex PCR assay. For the multiplex PCR, a mixture combining 60 forward primers for TCR Vbeta segments and 13 reverse primers for TCR Jbeta segments was used. Amplification of the CDR3 region of rearranged TCR beta genes was performed with a multiplex PCR assay on genomic DNA. The amplified TCR beta libraries were sequenced on the Illumina HiSeq System as 87-base-pair reads. From the authors' description of their analysis: In a later analysis, roughly 80 million unique TCR beta chains were counted across the roughly 610 repertoires, and approximately 11 million of these chains were shared by at least two donors. A nearest-neighbor algorithm error-corrected the raw reads and collapsed the reads into unique sequences, merging closely related sequences to remove PCR and sequencing errors. V, D and J gene segments were assigned by aligning CDR3 sequences to IMGT reference sequences. For a sequence to be retained, a match of at least six nucleotides to both a V gene segment and a J gene segment was required. A rearrangement was called productive if the CDR3 had no stop codons and remained in frame with V and J, and every other rearrangement was called non-productive. CDR3 was defined according to IMGT convention as the region running from the second conserved V-encoded cysteine to the conserved J-encoded phenylalanine. In an earlier analysis of roughly 580 of the donors, sequences lacking an unambiguous match to a single V gene segment were excluded. An earlier analysis of around 600 of the donors classified V segments as functional when productive rearrangements were above 56.7% and as segregating when the standard deviation between donors was above 5%. To diagnose cytomegalovirus status from the catalog of TCR beta chain sequences, a statistical classification framework was built. In a later analysis, TCR nucleotide sequences were compared against IMGT/GENE-DB human TR gene sequences so that V and J genes could be assigned. The TCRdist pipeline was used in a later analysis to assign CDR3 sequences and most-parsimonious VDJ recombination scenarios. A later analysis defined each TCR beta chain by its CDR3 amino acid sequence plus V-gene family, and excluded reads lacking a unique V-gene family. In a later analysis, 550 to 650 highly shared, low-generation-probability nucleotide sequences were removed to address suspected cross-contamination and a sequencing artifact. In a later analysis, a clonal expansion index was calculated for each public chain from normalized within-repertoire ranks of inferred template counts. In a later analysis, generation probabilities were computed using a VDJ recombination model fitted to out-of-frame rearrangements, and the results were checked against IGoR. Hypergeometric tests were used in a later analysis to score TCR-TCR, TCR-HLA and TCR-CMV co-occurrence, with a repertoire-size bias correction applied to the TCR pairs. A later analysis estimated false discovery rates by permuting HLA or CMV assignments 20 times. In a later analysis, co-occurring TCRs were grouped using DBSCAN, and TCRdist sequence similarity was added for clustering within HLA-allele-positive subsets. For co-occurrence clustering, repertoires with fewer than 30,000 or more than 120,000 public chains were excluded, along with about five repertoires with anomalous nucleotide sharing. TCRdb limited this immuneACCESS table to in-frame rearrangements with V and J called. A share of clones is missing; checked studies link under half to unresolved V genes, and the rest is unexplained. V and J calls and clone size are copied from that table; D and trimming were computed from the DNA. For this sample there are over 70,000 clones; over 70% appear just once. The ten most abundant clones make up 20% to 25% of the sample.

The sequencing sample was made of PBMCs. The source of this sequence is a man aged 25-45 years in good health and CMV-seropositive. Recombination connected TRBV11-1 to TRBJ2-5; TRBD2 lines up with 7 middle nucleotides. The DNA reads TGTGCCAGCAGCTCGGGGGGAGGGTCATCCGAGACCCAGTACTTC. Translated, this is CASSSGGGSSETQYF.